This T cell receptor (beta chain) was obtained from a study of T cell responses to AZD1222 COVID-19 vaccine. Study-level background: Pooled samples include second doses given at about 4 or 12 weeks. Study results and caveats: Clonal diversity was possibly underestimated, and the donors were mostly white British, with more females. Baseline serology detected seropositivity in only 5 or 6 AZD1222 recipients. After the peak T cell response, and only then, were repertoires sampled.

Turning to this clone: Its antigen is undetermined.

Method: immunoSEQ multiplex PCR; TCRdb's copy keeps in-frame clones and lacks some. This sample has 100,000 to 150,000 clones, with around 87% found just once. Unmatched junction bases numbered 14, after V lost 3 bases and J lost 9 bases. Germline V CDR1 and CDR2: ENHRY, SYGVKD. The CDR3 has 17 residues. The chain employs TRBV10-3 and TRBJ1-6, with 7 bases matching TRBD1. The sequencing used peripheral blood, collected on day 0 of AZD1222 vaccination. The receptor was isolated from an adult in good health. CDR3 nucleotides: TGTGCCATCAGTGAAGGGGACAGATTCGAGGGCTCTTCACCCCTCCACTTT. It yields the protein CAISEGDRFEGSSPLHF.